These 31 T cell receptor beta chains came from one sample sequenced in a study of vaccination effects on CD4 cells after COVID-19. Sequenced by immunoSEQ multiplex PCR; TCRdb stores in-frame clones only, minus some. Of approximately 82,000 clones listed, roughly four fifths are singletons. No antigen is known for these receptors. Sequencing in the ViraFEST assay came after antigen-specific CD4+ T cells had been expanded with viral peptide pools, which were used to stimulate PBMC. At the end of 9 to 11 days of culture, CD4+ T cells were isolated. The sample consisted of CD4+ T cells from PBMCs cultured with HCoV-229E spike peptides, taken before COVID-19 vaccination. These receptors came from a human donor who received a COVID-19 vaccine.

This clone was observed a few times. Other DNA sequences of this sample code for an identical CDR3. J is TRBJ1-3 and V is TRBV29-1; the D gene is possibly TRBD1 (6 bases). CDR3 length: 13 amino acids. Trimming stripped 6 bases from V and 4 bases from J, with 13 bases between. CDR1 and CDR2 from the germline V gene are SQVTM and ANQGSEA. CDR3 sequence reads: CSVGRGTGNTIYF. The DNA for the CDR3 is TGCAGCGTCGGCAGGGGTACAGGAAACACCATATATTTT.

The gene calls are TRBV7-2 and TRBJ2-2, with 8 bases that match TRBD1. With 1 base clipped from V and 6 bases from J, the junction kept 10 bases outside the gene matches. CDR1 is SGHTA, CDR2 FQGNSA, per germline. This CDR3 contains 17 residues. CDR3 loop: CASSLDGGRGRAGELFF. The CDR3 DNA is TGTGCCAGCAGCTTAGACGGGGGCAGGGGGCGCGCCGGGGAGCTGTTTTTT.

V is TRBV7-3 and J is TRBJ1-1; TRBD1 matches 10 bases. Per germline, CDR1 SGHTA and CDR2 FQGTGA. V shed 5 bases, J shed 10 bases, and the junction held 7 bases outside the gene matches. CDR3 length: 13 residues. The CDR3 sequence is CASSPTTGGTAFF. The CDR3 DNA is TGTGCCAGCAGCCCTACGACAGGGGGCACAGCTTTCTTT.

This clone has only a few counts. This chain's CDR3 is CASSQDNPGKSFF. In nucleotides, the CDR3 is TGCGCCAGCAGCCAAGACAATCCAGGGAAGTCTTTCTTT. The rearrangement joins TRBV4-1 to TRBJ1-1; D may be TRBD1 (5 bases). CDR3 size: 13 residues. Germline V gives CDR1 MGHRA, CDR2 YSYEKL. V lost 0 bases, J lost 12 bases, and 14 bases lay in between.

This chain connects TRBV30 to TRBJ1-2; D ambiguous. Germline lookup yields CDR1 GTSNPN and CDR2 SVGIG (reference sequence). V lost 7 bases to trimming and J lost 8 bases, with 20 bases between them. This CDR3 is built from 13 residues. CDR3 nucleotides: TGTGCCTTCGAGCCGGTGAGACTGGGGGGCTACACCTTC. This codes for CAFEPVRLGGYTF.

The chain recombines TRBV4-1 with TRBJ1-1; D is unclear. V shed 4 bases and J shed 5 bases, with 14 bases lying between them. The germline V gene has CDR1 MGHRA and CDR2 YSYEKL. The CDR3 runs to 14 residues. In DNA form, the CDR3 reads TGCGCCAGCAGCCCCGCCCCCCTCGGAACTGAAGCTTTCTTT. Protein: CASSPAPLGTEAFF.

The genes are TRBV10-3 and TRBJ1-2; 11 bases agree with TRBD1. The V and J ends lost 3 bases and 2 bases, in that order; junction bases with no gene match: 14. Germline CDR1 reads ENHRY; CDR2 reads SYGVKD. There are 19 residues in the CDR3. The CDR3 region is CAISDGQGALQLINYGYTF. CDR3 nucleotides: TGTGCCATCAGTGACGGACAGGGGGCCCTTCAACTTATCAACTATGGCTACACCTTC.

In DNA form, the CDR3 reads TGTGCCAGCAGTTTATCGGACAGGCCCAATCAGCCCCAGCATTTT. This codes for CASSLSDRPNQPQHF. The chain employs TRBV28 and TRBJ1-5; 7 nucleotides align to TRBD1. With 1 base clipped from V and 3 bases from J, the junction kept 3 bases outside the gene matches. The germline gives CDR1 MDHEN, CDR2 SYDVKM. This CDR3 contains 15 residues. Full variable domain (missing parts from reference TRBV28 and TRBJ1-5): DVKVTQSSRYLVKRTGEKVFLECVQDMDHENMFWYRQDPGLGLRLIYFSYDVKMKEKGDIPEGYSVSREKKERFSLILESASTNQTSMYLCASSLSDRPNQPQHFGDGTRLSIL.

This chain connects TRBV7-9 to TRBJ2-3, with a weak D call TRBD1 (7 bases). Germline V gene lookup returns CDR1 SEHNR and CDR2 FQNEAQ (reference sequence). This CDR3 contains 16 residues. The ends were cut back, 5 bases at V and 0 bases at J, with 15 bases in the middle. As DNA, the CDR3 is TGTGCCAGCAGCAACCAGGGGGGTACTAGCACAGATACGCAGTATTTT. Its protein is CASSNQGGTSTDTQYF.

The V call is TRBV28, the J call TRBJ1-2, with D uncertain. This CDR3 region has 13 residues. Trimming took 6 bases from V and 5 from J, leaving 13 bases between them. The germline CDR1 and CDR2 sequences are MDHEN and SYDVKM. The CDR3 loop reads CASSIDGRYGYTF. DNA for the CDR3: TGTGCCAGCAGCATCGACGGGAGATATGGCTACACCTTC.

This rearrangement joins TRBV6-4 to TRBJ2-1; D gene ambiguous. The CDR3 runs to 13 residues. Germline loops: CDR1 MRHNA, CDR2 SNTAGT. The V gene lost 6 bases and the J gene lost 7 bases, with 13 bases spanning the gap. CDR3 sequence (DNA): TGTGCCAGCAGGCCCCCTCTTTCAAATGAGCAGTTCTTC. It translates to CASRPPLSNEQFF.

V is TRBV18 and J is TRBJ1-1; 10 nucleotides agree with TRBD1. CDR1 is KGHSH and CDR2 is LQKENI in the germline V gene. CDR3 length equals 17 residues. J lost 4 bases, V lost 1 base, and 9 bases had no gene match. CDR3 in amino acids: CASSPQGTGEGGTEAFF. CDR3 bases: TGTGCCAGCTCACCACAGGGGACAGGGGAAGGGGGCACTGAAGCTTTCTTT.

This clone was observed a handful of times. This chain links TRBV6-6 with TRBJ2-5; perhaps TRBD1 as D (6 bases). V lost 10 bases, J lost 4 bases, and 16 bases lay in between. The CDR3 is 13 amino acids. Germline V lookup: CDR1 MNHNY, CDR2 SVGAGI (reference sequence). CDR3 sequence: CATQGPFGETQYF. The CDR3 nucleotides read TGTGCCACCCAGGGGCCATTCGGAGAGACCCAGTACTTC.

This clone appeared a few times. The chain has TRBV19 and TRBJ2-5; no clear D. The V end lost 5 bases, the J end lost 7 bases, and 20 bases lay between the germline ends. In germline, CDR1 is LNHDA, CDR2 SQIVND (reference sequence). The CDR3 is 15 amino acids. The CDR3 loop reads CASSQVDGPRWTQYF. The CDR3 DNA reads as TGTGCCAGTAGTCAGGTTGATGGTCCTAGGTGGACCCAGTACTTC.

The CDR3 nucleotides read TGTGCCAGCAGCTCATTCGACGGATGGGATCAGCCCCAGCATTTT. It encodes CASSSFDGWDQPQHF. The gene calls are TRBV6-5 and TRBJ1-5; D is ambiguous. V was trimmed by 6 bases and J by 5 bases, leaving 17 bases between them. The CDR3 totals 15 residues. From germline, CDR1 is MNHEY and CDR2 SVGAGI.

The chain's CDR3 is CASNGPGAKSETQYF. The CDR3 nucleotides read TGTGCCAGCAATGGCCCAGGGGCAAAGTCAGAGACCCAGTACTTC. The gene calls are TRBV2 and TRBJ2-5; a weak D match, TRBD1 (6 bases). Germline values: CDR1 SNHLY, CDR2 FYNNEI. The V gene lost 7 bases and the J gene lost 4 bases, with 19 bases spanning the gap. CDR3 length: 15 amino acids.

The rearrangement joins TRBV6-4 to TRBJ2-1; D is perhaps TRBD1 or TRBD2 (5 bases each). CDR3 length equals 15 residues. CDR1 is MRHNA and CDR2 is SNTAGT in the germline V gene. Between the trimmed V and J ends, which lost 1 base and 2 bases, there was a span of 9 bases. The CDR3 DNA sequence: TGTGCCAGCAGTGACTTTTCGGGACCCTACAATGAGCAGTTCTTC. This codes for CASSDFSGPYNEQFF.

The chain couples TRBV6-1 to TRBJ2-7; 8 nucleotides line up with TRBD1. V lost 1 base, J lost 6 bases, and 8 bases stayed unmatched. This CDR3 spans 15 amino acids. Germline loops: CDR1 MNHNS, CDR2 SASEGT. CDR3 residues: CASSEEWTGRSEQYV. The DNA of the CDR3 is TGTGCCAGCAGTGAAGAATGGACAGGGCGAAGCGAGCAGTACGTC.

The chain couples TRBV6-5 to TRBJ1-5, with 11 nucleotides matching TRBD1. The V and J ends lost 6 bases and 6 bases, in that order; junction bases with no gene match: 7. The CDR3 extends over 15 amino acids. Germline CDR1 reads MNHEY; CDR2 reads SVGAGI. Here the CDR3 reads CASRAGTGGIQPQHF. The DNA of the CDR3 is TGTGCCAGCAGGGCCGGGACAGGGGGAATTCAGCCCCAGCATTTT.

This chain connects TRBV6-2 or TRBV6-3 to TRBJ2-7, with 8 bases lining up with TRBD1. CDR1 MNHEY and CDR2 SVGEGT come from the germline V gene. This CDR3 has 15 amino acids. Unmatched junction bases numbered 8, after V lost 2 bases and J lost 5 bases. The chain's CDR3 is CASSYTGQADDEQYV. In DNA form, the CDR3 reads TGTGCCAGCAGTTACACGGGACAGGCTGACGACGAGCAGTACGTC.

V gene TRBV6-2 or TRBV6-3 combines with J gene TRBJ2-1, with D maybe TRBD2 (5 bases). From germline, CDR1 is MNHEY and CDR2 SVGEGT. There are 16 residues in the CDR3. V shed 3 bases and J shed 2 bases, with 14 bases lying between them. CDR3 coding DNA: TGTGCCAGCAGTTATGGAGGTGGCCGAGCCTACAATGAGCAGTTCTTC. Its translation is CASSYGGGRAYNEQFF.

The CDR3 DNA follows: TGTGCCAGCAGTGACCACCTCCGCTCTGGGGCCAACGTCCTGACTTTC. It is translated as CASSDHLRSGANVLTF. The chain joins TRBV6-4 to TRBJ2-6; D call uncertain. Trimming left V 2 bases short and J 0 bases short, with 8 bases between. The germline CDR1 and CDR2 sequences are MRHNA and SNTAGT. The CDR3 runs 16 residues.

The chain carries TRBV12-3 or TRBV12-4 and TRBJ1-2; maybe TRBD1 (5 bases). V was clipped by 5 bases and J by 7 bases, with 11 bases between them. The CDR3 consists of 12 residues. CDR3 DNA sequence: TGTGCCAGCAGTCGACAGCGCTCTGGCTACACCTTC. As protein: CASSRQRSGYTF.

V and J are TRBV5-6 and TRBJ1-5; the D is unclear. This CDR3 is built from 14 residues. CDR1 and CDR2 (germline): SGHDT, YYEEEE. The ends were cut back, 0 bases at V and 0 bases at J, with 4 bases in the middle. In DNA, the CDR3 is TGTGCCAGCAGCTTGGGAGGTAGCAATCAGCCCCAGCATTTT. This sequence encodes CASSLGGSNQPQHF.

V and J are TRBV7-3 and TRBJ2-1, with D perhaps matching TRBD2 (7 bases). CDR3 length: 16 amino acids. Germline CDR1 reads SGHTA; CDR2 reads FQGTGA. The V gene lost 5 bases and the J gene lost 6 bases, with 20 bases spanning the gap. Written as DNA, the CDR3 is TGTGCCAGCAGCCAACGGAGGGGGGGGGCCTTCAATGAGCAGTTCTTC. This codes for CASSQRRGGAFNEQFF.

CDR3 protein: CASSLGPEAFF. CDR3 nucleotides: TGTGCCAGCAGCTTAGGTCCTGAAGCTTTCTTT. V is TRBV5-4 and J is TRBJ1-1; D gene ambiguous. The CDR3 extends over 11 amino acids. Germline V gene sequence: CDR1 SGHNT, CDR2 YYREEE (reference sequence). V dropped 2 bases and J dropped 6 bases, with 5 bases sitting between them.

This clone has more than one count but fewer than ten. This chain connects TRBV28 to TRBJ1-1; no reliable D call. The CDR3 sequence is 11 residues long. Germline V CDR1 and CDR2: MDHEN, SYDVKM. V was clipped by 7 bases and J by 1 base, with 4 bases between them. The CDR3 nucleotides read TGTGCCAGCAAAGGGAACACTGAAGCTTTCTTT. Residues: CASKGNTEAFF.

The sample holds one count of this clone. The V gene is TRBV19, the J gene TRBJ1-5, with 8 bases that match TRBD1. The J segment lost 4 bases and the V segment lost 5 bases, leaving 7 bases of the junction unmatched. Looked up from germline, CDR1 is LNHDA and CDR2 is SQIVND (reference sequence). This CDR3 has 15 residues. CDR3: CASSPDRGENQPQHF. The DNA of the CDR3 is TGTGCCAGTAGTCCCGACAGGGGAGAAAATCAGCCCCAGCATTTT.

The V gene is TRBV27, the J gene TRBJ2-3; unclear D gene. The CDR3 length is 15 residues. CDR1 is MNHEY, CDR2 SMNVEV, per germline (reference sequence). V was shortened by 1 base and J by 9 bases, with 17 bases between the two germline ends. This CDR3 reads CASSLYREAIATQYF. The CDR3 nucleotides read TGTGCCAGCAGTTTATACAGAGAGGCGATCGCGACGCAGTATTTT.

This rearrangement joins TRBV14 to TRBJ2-4; D call uncertain. Germline CDR1 reads SGHDN; CDR2 reads FVKESK. Trimming shortened V by 6 bases and J by 0 bases, and 9 bases separated the two germline ends. The length of the CDR3 is 14 residues. The CDR3 nucleotides read TGTGCCAGCAGTAAGGATTTAGCCAAAAACATTCAGTACTTC. This encodes CASSKDLAKNIQYF.

The genes are TRBV2 and TRBJ1-1, with 8 nucleotides matching TRBD1. The CDR3 has 13 amino acids. Germline V CDR1 and CDR2: SNHLY, FYNNEI. V dropped 6 bases and J dropped 2; count of bases not matched to a gene: 2. The CDR3 loop is CASRTGANTEAFF. The CDR3 DNA sequence: TGTGCCAGCAGGACAGGGGCCAACACTGAAGCTTTCTTT.